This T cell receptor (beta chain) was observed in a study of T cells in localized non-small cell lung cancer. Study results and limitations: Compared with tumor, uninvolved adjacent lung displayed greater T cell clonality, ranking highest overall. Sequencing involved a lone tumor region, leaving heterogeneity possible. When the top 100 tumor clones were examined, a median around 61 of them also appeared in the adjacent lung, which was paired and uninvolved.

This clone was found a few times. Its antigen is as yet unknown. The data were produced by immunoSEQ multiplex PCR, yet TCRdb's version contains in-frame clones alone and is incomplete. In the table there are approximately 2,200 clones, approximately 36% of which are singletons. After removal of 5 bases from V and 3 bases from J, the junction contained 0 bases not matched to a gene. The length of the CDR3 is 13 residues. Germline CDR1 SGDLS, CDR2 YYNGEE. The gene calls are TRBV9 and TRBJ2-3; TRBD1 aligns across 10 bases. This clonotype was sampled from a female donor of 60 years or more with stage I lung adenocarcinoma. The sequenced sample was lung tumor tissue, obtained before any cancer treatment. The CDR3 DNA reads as TGTGCCAGCAGGGACAGGGGGACAGATACGCAGTATTTT. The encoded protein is CASRDRGTDTQYF.